This T cell receptor beta chain was captured in a study of blood T cell repertoires in COVID-19. Original analysis: Reference gene primer amplification gave estimated nucleated cell counts. Repertoires were generated with immunoSEQ multiplex PCR, while TCRdb's copy carries only in-frame clones and drops some. V and J calls and clone size are those listed in that table; D and trimming were worked out from the DNA. In the table there are 200,000 or so clones, around 81% of which are singletons. Germline V gene sequence: CDR1 KGHSH, CDR2 LQKENI. V lost 0 bases and J 3 bases, leaving 12 bases between the germline ends. There are 15 residues in the CDR3.

The chain has TRBV18 and TRBJ2-7; D possibly corresponds to TRBD2 (6 bases). The receptor's source is a woman aged 40-49 years with acute COVID-19. Sequencing was done on a sample of PBMCs or T cells enriched from blood (not recorded which). The CDR3 sequence is CASSPPSGGRYEQYF. CDR3 nucleotides: TGTGCCAGCTCACCACCCTCCGGGGGTCGCTACGAGCAGTACTTC.